These 17 T cell receptor beta chains originate from one sample sequenced in a study of blood T cell repertoires in COVID-19. The repertoire was sequenced with immunoSEQ multiplex PCR; TCRdb's copy has only in-frame clones and lacks some. The sample contains around 100,000 clones, under 80% of which appear only once. The specimen was peripheral blood. Source of these receptors: a man in his 70s with active or convalescent COVID-19.

The CDR3 bases are TGTGCCAGCAGCGGGACACCTGGACTAGCTCGTGGGGAGCTGTTTTTT. It encodes CASSGTPGLARGELFF. The genes are TRBV2 and TRBJ2-2, with 8 bases aligning to TRBD2. After removal of 6 bases from V and 8 bases from J, the junction contained 14 bases not matched to a gene. Germline assignment: CDR1 SNHLY and CDR2 FYNNEI. The CDR3 has 16 amino acids.

The J gene is TRBJ1-5, the V gene TRBV7-9; D is unclear. Germline assignment: CDR1 SEHNR and CDR2 FQNEAQ (reference sequence). V was clipped by 2 bases and J by 1 base, with 6 bases between them. The CDR3 extends over 14 amino acids. This chain's CDR3 is CASSLLGSNQPQHF. The CDR3 DNA sequence: TGTGCCAGCAGCTTACTCGGGAGCAATCAGCCCCAGCATTTT.

The rearrangement uses TRBV7-8 and TRBJ1-5; TRBD1 matches at 9 bases. In germline, CDR1 is SGHVS, CDR2 FQNEAQ. CDR3 length equals 15 residues. V trimming: 7 bases; J trimming: 3 bases; junction bases outside the gene matches: 7. In DNA form, the CDR3 reads TGTGCCAGCACCCCGGACAGGGGTAACAATCAGCCCCAGCATTTT. Its translation: CASTPDRGNNQPQHF. Complete variable domain (other parts from reference TRBV7-8 and TRBJ1-5): GAGVSQSPRYKVAKRGQDVALRCDPISGHVSLFWYQQALGQGPEFLTYFQNEAQLDKSGLPSDRFFAERPEGSVSTLKIQRTQQEDSAVYLCASTPDRGNNQPQHFGDGTRLSIL.

This clone was recorded a few times. V gene TRBV7-2 combines with J gene TRBJ2-3; 12 bases align to TRBD2. Germline V gene data show CDR1 as SGHTA and CDR2 as FQGNSA. The length of the CDR3 is 15 residues. The J segment lost 5 bases and the V segment lost 1 base, leaving 1 base of the junction unmatched. The CDR3 region is CASSLGGLAGDTQYF. The DNA for the CDR3 is TGTGCCAGCAGCTTAGGGGGACTAGCGGGAGATACGCAGTATTTT.

This clone was observed once. J is TRBJ1-1 and V is TRBV5-1, with TRBD1 matching over 9 bases. The V gene's germline CDR1 is SGHRS and CDR2 YFSETQ. The CDR3 totals 16 residues. V shed 3 bases, J shed 2 bases, and the junction held 8 bases outside the gene matches. The DNA for the CDR3 is TGCGCCAGCAGCTCACTAAGGACAGGGGAAAACACTGAAGCTTTCTTT. This gives the protein CASSSLRTGENTEAFF.

This chain uses TRBV9 with TRBJ1-5; D is unresolved. CDR1 is SGDLS and CDR2 is YYNGEE in the germline V gene. This CDR3 contains 14 residues. V lost 0 bases, J lost 4 bases, and 8 bases lay in between. CDR3 coding DNA: TGTGCCAGCAGCGTAGCTCCCCTAAATCAGCCCCAGCATTTT. Protein: CASSVAPLNQPQHF.

CDR3 in DNA: TGTGCCAGCAGCTTGGGGAACGGGGGAAACTACAATGAGCAGTTCTTC. This codes for CASSLGNGGNYNEQFF. This sequence joins TRBV11-2 and TRBJ2-1, with D perhaps matching TRBD2 (6 bases). Germline V gene lookup returns CDR1 SGHAT and CDR2 FQNNGV. Trimming took 3 bases from V and 3 from J, leaving 15 bases between them. CDR3 length equals 16 residues. The full variable domain, rest sourced from reference TRBV11-2 and TRBJ2-1, is EAGVAQSPRYKIIEKRQSVAFWCNPISGHATLYWYQQILGQGPKLLIQFQNNGVVDDSQLPKDRFSAERLKGVDSTLKIQPAKLEDSAVYLCASSLGNGGNYNEQFFGPGTRLTVL.

The chain recombines TRBV9 with TRBJ2-1; D unclear. The CDR3 has 15 amino acids. Trimming removed 0 bases at V and 6 bases at J, with 13 bases between. CDR1 is SGDLS, CDR2 YYNGEE, per germline. The chain's CDR3 is CASSVDSTISNEQFF. Here the CDR3 DNA reads TGTGCCAGCAGCGTAGATAGTACTATATCCAATGAGCAGTTCTTC.

V is TRBV19 and J is TRBJ1-5; 11 bases agree with TRBD1. Germline CDR1 is LNHDA and CDR2 is SQIVND (reference sequence). There are 14 residues in the CDR3. V lost 8 bases and J lost 6; bases outside the gene matches: 6. For the CDR3, the DNA is TGTGCCAGTCGGACCGGGACAGGGGGTCAGCCCCAGCATTTT. It specifies CASRTGTGGQPQHF.

The chain combines TRBV19 with TRBJ2-2; D is possibly TRBD2 (6 bases). Trimming took 6 bases from V and 3 from J, leaving 11 bases between them. The CDR3 extends over 14 amino acids. Per the germline V gene, CDR1 is LNHDA and CDR2 is SQIVND (reference sequence). The CDR3 spells CASRTTGDTGELFF. For the CDR3, the DNA is TGTGCCAGTAGGACTACGGGGGACACCGGGGAGCTGTTTTTT.

The chain has TRBV5-1 and TRBJ1-1; D perhaps matches TRBD1 (6 bases). V was cut by 6 bases and J by 8 bases, with 17 bases left in between. The CDR3 is made up of 13 amino acids. The germline CDR1 and CDR2 sequences are SGHRS and YFSETQ. The CDR3 DNA reads TGCGCCAGCACCTTAATGGGTACAGGGGAAGCTTTCTTT. Translated: CASTLMGTGEAFF.

As for this clone: The same CDR3 arises from other DNA sequences in this sample as well. This chain connects TRBV5-1 to TRBJ2-2, with 12 bases that match TRBD2. Per germline, CDR1 SGHRS and CDR2 YFSETQ. The V segment lost 4 bases and the J segment 2 bases; nucleotides outside the gene matches: 3. This CDR3 contains 16 residues. CDR3 loop: CASSPLAGGNTGELFF. CDR3 DNA sequence: TGCGCCAGCAGCCCACTAGCGGGGGGCAACACCGGGGAGCTGTTTTTT.

The chain has TRBV11-2 and TRBJ2-1; D uncertain. The CDR3 has 13 residues. From germline, CDR1 is SGHAT and CDR2 FQNNGV. V lost 1 base to trimming and J lost 7 bases, with 8 bases between them. CDR3 sequence reads: CASSLGQINEQFF. CDR3 DNA sequence: TGTGCCAGCAGCTTAGGCCAGATTAATGAGCAGTTCTTC.

The chain combines TRBV5-1 with TRBJ1-1, with a possible D match to TRBD1 (6 bases). Germline-derived CDR1 and CDR2 are SGHRS and YFSETQ. The CDR3 loop spans 15 amino acids. V dropped 6 bases and J dropped 0 bases, with 15 bases sitting between them. CDR3 region: CASTLSGTLNTEAFF. The CDR3 nucleotides read TGCGCCAGCACCCTTTCCGGGACATTGAACACTGAAGCTTTCTTT.

The chain uses TRBV7-3 and TRBJ1-5, with D possibly TRBD1 on 6 matching bases. Germline CDR1 is SGHTA and CDR2 is FQGTGA. The V and J ends lost 0 bases and 4 bases respectively, with 13 bases between them. The length of the CDR3 is 16 residues. The chain's CDR3 is CASSLTGDKRNQPQHF. The CDR3, as DNA: TGTGCCAGCAGCTTAACCGGGGACAAACGTAATCAGCCCCAGCATTTT.

DNA for the CDR3: TGTGCCAGCAGCAAGAGCGGGACCATTAACGTGGGGGAGCAGTACTTC. Translation gives CASSKSGTINVGEQYF. The J gene is TRBJ2-7, the V gene TRBV7-8; 7 positions agree with TRBD2. Germline V gene sequence: CDR1 SGHVS, CDR2 FQNEAQ. This CDR3 is 16 amino acids long. V shed 5 bases and J 7 bases; nucleotides not matched to a gene: 17. The entire variable domain, with the rest obtained from reference TRBV7-8 and TRBJ2-7, is as follows: GAGVSQSPRYKVAKRGQDVALRCDPISGHVSLFWYQQALGQGPEFLTYFQNEAQLDKSGLPSDRFFAERPEGSVSTLKIQRTQQEDSAVYLCASSKSGTINVGEQYFGPGTRLTVT.

The chain employs TRBV4-2 and TRBJ1-2; 7 bases are shared with TRBD1. The CDR3 has 15 residues. Germline trimming cut 4 bases from V and 4 bases from J; bases unmatched to any gene: 9. The V gene's germline CDR1 is LGHNA and CDR2 YNFKEQ. CDR3 in amino acids: CASSPPDRAVYGYTF. The CDR3 DNA follows: TGTGCCAGCAGCCCCCCCGACAGGGCGGTCTATGGCTACACCTTC.